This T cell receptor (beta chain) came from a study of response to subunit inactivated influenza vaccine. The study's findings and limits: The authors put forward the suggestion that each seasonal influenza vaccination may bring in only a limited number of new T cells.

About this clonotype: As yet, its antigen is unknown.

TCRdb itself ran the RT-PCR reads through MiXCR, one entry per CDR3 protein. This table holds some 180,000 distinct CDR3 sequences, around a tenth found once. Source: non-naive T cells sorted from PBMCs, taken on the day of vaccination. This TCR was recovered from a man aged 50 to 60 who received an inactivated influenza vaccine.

CDR3 region: CASSPSGGATNEKLFF. CDR3 bases: TGCGCCAGCAGCCCCTCAGGAGGTGCAACTAATGAAAAACTGTTTTTT. The chain combines TRBV4-3 with TRBJ1-4, with D hard to call. Germline V gene data show CDR1 as LGHNA and CDR2 as YSLEER. V lost 4 bases to trimming and J lost 0 bases, with 12 bases between them. The CDR3 runs to 16 residues.